These T cell receptor beta chains were read from a single sample in a study of immune evolution from preneoplasia to lung adenocarcinoma. TCRdb keeps only in-frame clones here, not all; method: immunoSEQ multiplex PCR. This table has around 40,000 clones, around 85% appearing once. The sample consisted of FFPE invasive lung adenocarcinoma tissue. These receptors came from a person in their sixties with lung adenocarcinoma. CDR3s include the opening cysteine and the closing phenylalanine or tryptophan. D genes are given only for firm matches. Clone size is not always given. Where it is, it says once, few, many or a class for expanded clones.

V gene	J gene	clone size	D gene	CDR3 protein	CDR3 DNA
TRBV18	TRBJ1-2	NA	TRBD1	CASSPRTGEGGYTF	TGTGCCAGCTCACCGAGGACAGGGGAGGGTGGCTACACCTTC
TRBV6-1	TRBJ1-2	NA	NA	CASSEARFLGLHGYTF	TGTGCCAGCAGTGAAGCCCGATTTTTAGGGCTTCATGGCTACACCTTC
TRBV18	TRBJ2-3	NA	NA	CASSNDRALDTQYF	TGTGCCAGCTCCAACGACAGAGCGTTGGATACGCAGTATTTT
TRBV7-8	TRBJ2-6	NA	NA	CASSSHRGVGANVLTF	TGTGCCAGCAGCTCCCACCGAGGGGTCGGGGCCAACGTCCTGACTTTC
TRBV18	TRBJ2-5	NA	NA	CASSPAYVTETQYF	TGTGCCAGCTCACCAGCTTACGTGACGGAGACCCAGTACTTC
TRBV19	TRBJ1-5	NA	NA	CASSIRDSNQPQHF	TGTGCCAGTAGTATCAGGGATAGCAATCAGCCCCAGCATTTT
TRBV5-1	TRBJ2-1	NA	NA	CASSFREVPYNEQFF	TGCGCCAGCAGCTTTCGAGAGGTTCCTTACAATGAGCAGTTCTTC
TRBV4-1	TRBJ2-7	NA	TRBD2	CASSVGREREQYF	TGCGCCAGCAGCGTGGGGCGGGAGAGGGAGCAGTACTTC
TRBV19	TRBJ2-5	once	TRBD2	CASGLAGETQYF	TGTGCCAGTGGACTAGCGGGAGAGACCCAGTACTTC
TRBV19	TRBJ2-3	NA	NA	CASSLVRGTDTQYF	TGTGCCAGTAGCCTGGTTAGGGGCACAGATACGCAGTATTTT
TRBV5-1	TRBJ2-3	NA	NA	CASSLGGTMGDTQYF	TGCGCCAGCAGCTTGGGAGGTACGATGGGCGATACGCAGTATTTT
TRBV2	TRBJ2-6	NA	NA	CASSRDTLSGANVLTF	TGTGCCAGCAGCCGGGACACTCTATCTGGGGCCAACGTCCTGACTTTC
TRBV14	TRBJ1-1	NA	NA	CASSQQGHAEAFF	TGTGCCAGCAGCCAACAGGGGCACGCTGAAGCTTTCTTT
TRBV5-1	TRBJ2-6	NA	NA	CASSLAGGNANVLTF	TGCGCCAGCAGCTTGGCCGGTGGGAACGCCAACGTCCTGACTTTC
TRBV5-6	TRBJ2-7	NA	NA	CASSLGAGPYYEQYF	TGTGCCAGCAGCTTGGGGGCAGGGCCTTACTACGAGCAGTACTTC
TRBV7-9	TRBJ2-2	NA	TRBD1	CASSPRQGADTGELFF	TGTGCCAGCAGCCCGCGACAGGGGGCAGACACCGGGGAGCTGTTTTTT
TRBV7-9	TRBJ2-7	NA	TRBD1	CASSFRTGEAYEQYF	TGTGCCAGCAGCTTTCGGACAGGAGAAGCCTACGAGCAGTACTTC
TRBV5-1	TRBJ1-5	few	NA	CASSLNSGSSPQHF	TGCGCCAGCAGCTTGAATTCGGGTTCGTCGCCCCAGCATTTT
TRBV9	TRBJ1-1	NA	NA	CASSVGIGSTEAFF	TGTGCCAGCAGCGTAGGTATAGGGTCCACTGAAGCTTTCTTT
TRBV29-1	TRBJ1-1	NA	TRBD1	CSVEQGEGTEAFF	TGCAGCGTTGAACAGGGGGAAGGGACTGAAGCTTTCTTT
TRBV28	TRBJ2-3	NA	NA	CASRDRSSTDGTQYF	TGTGCCAGCAGGGACAGATCCTCCACAGATGGTACGCAGTATTTT
TRBV4-2	TRBJ2-3	NA	TRBD2	CASSQDDSGGGTDTQYF	TGTGCCAGCAGCCAAGATGATAGCGGGGGTGGAACAGATACGCAGTATTTT
TRBV6-6	TRBJ2-6	NA	NA	CATLGTGTGANVLTF	TGTGCCACCCTAGGAACAGGGACTGGGGCCAACGTCCTGACTTTC